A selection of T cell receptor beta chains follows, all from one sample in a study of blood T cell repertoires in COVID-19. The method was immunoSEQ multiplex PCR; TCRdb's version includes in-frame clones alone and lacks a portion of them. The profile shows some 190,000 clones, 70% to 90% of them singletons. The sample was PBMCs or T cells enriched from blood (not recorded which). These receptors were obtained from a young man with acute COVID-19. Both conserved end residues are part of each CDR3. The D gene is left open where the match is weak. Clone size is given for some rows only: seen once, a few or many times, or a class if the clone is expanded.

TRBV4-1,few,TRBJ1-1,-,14,TGCGCCAGCAGCCAAGAACGGGGGGGGACTGAAGCTTTCTTT,CASSQERGGTEAFF
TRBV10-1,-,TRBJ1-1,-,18,TGCGCCAGCAGTGAGTCAGTGTTAACCGGGGGTAGTAACACTGAAGCTTTCTTT,CASSESVLTGGSNTEAFF
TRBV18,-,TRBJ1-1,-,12,TGTGCCAGCTCACCCTCAGGGGAGTCAGCTTTCTTT,CASSPSGESAFF
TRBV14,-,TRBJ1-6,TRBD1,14,TGTGCCAGCAGCCAAGGGGACAGCCTCCTGACCCTCCACTTT,CASSQGDSLLTLHF
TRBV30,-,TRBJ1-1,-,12,TGTGCCTGGAGACGGGTCTACACTGAAGCTTTCTTT,CAWRRVYTEAFF
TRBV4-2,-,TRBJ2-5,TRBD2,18,TGTGCCAGCAGCGCCGGGACTAGCGGGGGAGTGTACCAAGAGACCCAGTACTTC,CASSAGTSGGVYQETQYF
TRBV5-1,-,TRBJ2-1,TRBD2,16,TGCGCCAGCAGCTTGACGTTGGGAGGGGTGGGCAATGAGCAGTTCTTC,CASSLTLGGVGNEQFF
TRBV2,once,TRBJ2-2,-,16,TGTGCCAGCAGTGATGTGGGGACTTCGAACACCGGGGAGCTGTTTTTT,CASSDVGTSNTGELFF
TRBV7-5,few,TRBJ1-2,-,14,TGTGTCAGAAGCCCGGGGACAGGGGGATATGGCTACACCTTC,CVRSPGTGGYGYTF
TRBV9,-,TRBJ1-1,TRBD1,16,TGTGCCAGCAGCGATACCGGGACAGGGGGGAACACTGAAGCTTTCTTT,CASSDTGTGGNTEAFF
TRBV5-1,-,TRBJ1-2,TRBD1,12,TGCGCCAGCAGCTTGGAGCCAGGGGGCAACACCTTC,CASSLEPGGNTF
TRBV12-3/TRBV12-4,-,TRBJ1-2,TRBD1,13,TGTGCCAGCAACCAAGACAGGGGGTATGGCTACACCTTC,CASNQDRGYGYTF
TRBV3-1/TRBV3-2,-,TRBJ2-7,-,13,TGTGCCAGCAGGCGGGACGGAGTCTACGAGCAGTACTTC,CASRRDGVYEQYF
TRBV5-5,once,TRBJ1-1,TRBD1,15,TGTGCCAGCAGCGCGGGGACAGGGGGCCTTACTGAAGCTTTCTTT,CASSAGTGGLTEAFF
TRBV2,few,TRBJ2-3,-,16,TGTGCCAGCAGTCTAATACCCCGGACTTCCACAGATACGCAGTATTTT,CASSLIPRTSTDTQYF
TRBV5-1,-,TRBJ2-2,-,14,TGCGCCAGCAGCTTGGGGACATTCACCGGGGAGCTGTTTTTT,CASSLGTFTGELFF
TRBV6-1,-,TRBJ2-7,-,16,TGTGCCAGCAGTGATGGACAGCCGATCCTAGATTACGAGCAGTACTTC,CASSDGQPILDYEQYF
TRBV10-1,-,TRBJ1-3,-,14,TGCGCCAGCAGTGAGGACAGCTCTGGAAACACCATATATTTT,CASSEDSSGNTIYF
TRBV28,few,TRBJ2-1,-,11,TGTGCCAGCAGTTTAACCAGAGAGCAGTTCTTC,CASSLTREQFF
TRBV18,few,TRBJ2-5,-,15,TGTGCCAGCTCACTTCGATCGGACAGACAAGAGACCCAGTACTTC,CASSLRSDRQETQYF
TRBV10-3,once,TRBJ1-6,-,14,TGTGCCATCAGTGCGGACAGCTATAATTCACCCCTCCACTTT,CAISADSYNSPLHF
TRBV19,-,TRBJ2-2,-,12,TGTGCCAGTATGGAAAGGGGCCGGGAGCTGTTTTTT,CASMERGRELFF
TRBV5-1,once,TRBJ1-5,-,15,TGCGCCAGCAGAGACGGGGTCTCAGGCAATCAGCCCCAGCATTTT,CASRDGVSGNQPQHF
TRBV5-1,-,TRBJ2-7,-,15,TGCGCCAGCAGCCCCGGACAGCCCACTACGTGGGAGCAGTACTTC,CASSPGQPTTWEQYF
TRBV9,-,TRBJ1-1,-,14,TGTGCCAGCAGCGGCATCTCTTCAGGCACTGAAGCTTTCTTT,CASSGISSGTEAFF